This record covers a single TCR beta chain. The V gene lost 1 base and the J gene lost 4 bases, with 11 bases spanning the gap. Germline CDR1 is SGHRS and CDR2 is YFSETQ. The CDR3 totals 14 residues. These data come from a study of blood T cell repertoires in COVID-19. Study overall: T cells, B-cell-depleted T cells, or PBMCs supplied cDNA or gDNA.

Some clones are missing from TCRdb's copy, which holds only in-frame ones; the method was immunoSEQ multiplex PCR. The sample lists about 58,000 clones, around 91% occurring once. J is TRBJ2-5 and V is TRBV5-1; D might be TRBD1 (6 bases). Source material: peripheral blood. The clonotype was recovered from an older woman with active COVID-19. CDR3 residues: CASSLLQGGETQYF. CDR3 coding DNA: TGCGCCAGCAGCTTGCTACAGGGCGGAGAGACCCAGTACTTC.